A single sample gave rise to the 17 T cell receptor beta chains below, sequenced in a study of Graves' ophthalmopathy and Graves' hyperthyroidism. Amplification targeted the TCR beta CDR3 regions, with RNA transcripts as the source material. The authors performed first-round RT-PCR with HTBI primers and then a second-round multiplex PCR. In TCRdb, the multiplex PCR reads were re-called with MiXCR into one record per CDR3 protein. The sample records approximately 210,000 distinct CDR3 sequences, just under 30% being singletons. The sample taken for sequencing was peripheral blood. The receptors were sampled from a man aged 50 to 60 with Graves' ophthalmopathy.

This clonotype has ten or more counts. The chain employs TRBV19 and TRBJ1-5; no firm D call. The CDR3 runs 12 residues. Germline CDR1 LNHDA, CDR2 SQIVND (reference sequence). Trimming took 3 bases from V and 6 from J, leaving 6 bases between them. The CDR3 coding sequence is TGTGCCAGTAGTATCCTAGGTCAGCCCCAGCATTTT. This sequence encodes CASSILGQPQHF.

The table lists this clonotype with many counts. The rearrangement uses TRBV20-1 and TRBJ2-5, with 9 positions matching TRBD2. The V segment lost 3 bases and the J segment 2 bases; nucleotides outside the gene matches: 1. The germline gives CDR1 DFQATT, CDR2 SNEGSKA (reference sequence). The CDR3 sequence is 13 residues long. The CDR3 DNA follows: TGCAGTGCTAGGACTAGCGGACAAGAGACCCAGTACTTC. Translation: CSARTSGQETQYF.

This clonotype was detected ten times or more. The rearrangement joins TRBV29-1 to TRBJ1-1; a weak D match, TRBD1 (5 bases). This CDR3 is built from 12 residues. Germline assignment: CDR1 SQVTM and CDR2 ANQGSEA. V lost 6 bases to trimming and J lost 0 bases, with 8 bases between them. The CDR3 loop reads CSVAGLNTEAFF. CDR3 nucleotide sequence: TGCAGCGTGGCAGGGCTGAACACTGAAGCTTTCTTT.

Many counts were recorded for this clonotype. The chain combines TRBV29-1 with TRBJ2-7; 10 bases align to TRBD1. This CDR3 spans 14 amino acids. The germline V gene encodes CDR1 SQVTM and CDR2 ANQGSEA. The V segment lost 0 bases and the J segment 8 bases; nucleotides outside the gene matches: 7. The CDR3 nucleotides are TGCAGCGTTGAAGAGGCTGGACAGGGGGTTCAGCAGTACTTC. Protein: CSVEEAGQGVQQYF.

This clonotype was detected many times. The chain carries TRBV18 and TRBJ2-7; 8 bases are shared with TRBD1. The CDR3 is made up of 14 amino acids. V lost 6 bases to trimming and J lost 7 bases; unmatched junction nucleotides: 11. Germline-derived CDR1 and CDR2 are KGHSH and LQKENI. The CDR3 loop is CASSAGTGSTEQYF. The CDR3, as DNA: TGTGCCAGCTCTGCCGGGACAGGTAGTACGGAGCAGTACTTC. Variable domain in full (rest from reference TRBV18 and TRBJ2-7): NAGVMQNPRHLVRRRGQEARLRCSPMKGHSHVYWYRQLPEEGLKFMVYLQKENIIDESGMPKERFSAEFPKEGPSILRIQQVVRGDSAAYFCASSAGTGSTEQYFGPGTRLTVT.

The V and J genes are TRBV4-1 and TRBJ2-5; TRBD2 matches at 12 bases. Unmatched junction bases numbered 8, after V lost 1 base and J lost 5 bases. Germline V gene lookup returns CDR1 MGHRA and CDR2 YSYEKL. The CDR3 runs 17 residues. CDR3 in DNA: TGCGCCAGCAGCCAAGTTTCTAGCGGGAGGGCCAGGGAGACCCAGTACTTC. Residues: CASSQVSSGRARETQYF.

This clonotype has a count of ten or more. V usage is TRBV12-3 or TRBV12-4 and J usage is TRBJ1-3, with D uncertain. Trimming removed 3 bases at V and 0 bases at J, with 9 bases between. The CDR3 spans 15 residues. The chain's CDR3 is CASSLGYFSGNTIYF. The CDR3 DNA follows: TGTGCCAGCAGTTTGGGTTATTTCTCTGGAAACACCATATATTTT.

This clonotype was counted ten times or more. The chain joins TRBV7-8 to TRBJ2-6; D gene uncertain. Per germline, CDR1 SGHVS and CDR2 FQNEAQ. The CDR3 has 14 residues. The V gene lost 7 bases and the J gene lost 0 bases, with 7 bases spanning the gap. The CDR3, as DNA: TGTGCCAGCAAGGAAGGCTCTGGGGCCAACGTCCTGACTTTC. This sequence encodes CASKEGSGANVLTF.

The chain joins TRBV12-3 or TRBV12-4 to TRBJ1-6; 11 bases map to TRBD1. V shed 6 bases, J shed 6 bases, and the junction held 1 base outside the gene matches. The CDR3 runs to 14 residues. The CDR3 nucleotides are TGTGCCAGCAGAGGACAGGGGGCTAATTCACCCCTCCACTTT. This sequence encodes CASRGQGANSPLHF.

This clonotype was recorded at least ten times. The genes are TRBV6-2 or TRBV6-3 and TRBJ2-7; 15 bases line up with TRBD2. The V and J ends lost 5 bases and 2 bases, in that order; junction bases with no gene match: 7. Germline CDR1 and CDR2: MNHEY and SVGEGT. The CDR3 sequence is 17 residues long. The CDR3 nucleotides are TGTGCCAGCAGTACGGGACTAGCGGGAGGTTCAACCTACGAGCAGTACTTC. This codes for CASSTGLAGGSTYEQYF.

At least ten counts were recorded for this clonotype. This chain links TRBV6-6 with TRBJ2-1; D may be TRBD2 (5 bases). Germline lookup yields CDR1 MNHNY and CDR2 SVGAGI (reference sequence). This CDR3 is 14 amino acids long. Deletions cut 8 bases from V and 4 bases from J, with 15 bases between. The CDR3 DNA sequence: TGTGCCAGCGTCATAGGAGCGGAGTACAATGAGCAGTTCTTC. Residues: CASVIGAEYNEQFF.

This clonotype was detected many times. V is TRBV2 and J is TRBJ1-2; D unclear. V was clipped by 2 bases and J by 2 bases, with 12 bases between them. The CDR3 is 15 amino acids. In germline, CDR1 is SNHLY, CDR2 FYNNEI. CDR3 region: CASSESPGSNYGYTF. In DNA form, the CDR3 reads TGTGCCAGCAGTGAATCCCCGGGATCGAACTATGGCTACACCTTC. Based on the CDR3 plus reference TRBV2 and TRBJ1-2, the full variable domain is EPEVTQTPSHQVTQMGQEVILRCVPISNHLYFYWYRQILGQKVEFLVSFYNNEISEKSEIFDDQFSVERPDGSNFTLKIRSTKLEDSAMYFCASSESPGSNYGYTFGSGTRLTVV.

This clonotype has a count of ten or more. The V and J genes are TRBV6-2 or TRBV6-3 and TRBJ2-7; D call uncertain. Deletions cut 2 bases from V and 0 bases from J, with 11 bases between. Germline V gives CDR1 MNHEY, CDR2 SVGEGT. There are 15 residues in the CDR3. The CDR3 is CASSYLGSSSYEQYF. The CDR3 DNA reads TGTGCCAGCAGTTACCTAGGTTCGAGCTCCTACGAGCAGTACTTC.

The table lists this clonotype with a few counts. The V call is TRBV10-3, the J call TRBJ2-5, with TRBD2 matching over 15 bases. The CDR3 runs to 15 residues. With V trimmed by 8 bases and J by 4 bases, 5 bases remained unmatched. CDR1 and CDR2 (germline): ENHRY, SYGVKD. In DNA, the CDR3 is TGTGCCATCGGGGGACTAGCGGGAGGTCTAGAGACCCAGTACTTC. Amino acid sequence: CAIGGLAGGLETQYF.

This clonotype has at least ten counts. The chain employs TRBV6-5 and TRBJ2-2, with 11 bases lining up with TRBD2. CDR3 length: 16 amino acids. Germline V lookup: CDR1 MNHEY, CDR2 SVGAGI. The V and J ends lost 8 bases and 3 bases, in that order; junction bases with no gene match: 8. This CDR3 reads CASCSGRALDTGELFF. CDR3 DNA sequence: TGTGCCAGCTGTAGCGGGAGGGCCCTCGACACCGGGGAGCTGTTTTTT.

This clonotype was seen at least ten times. V gene TRBV7-9 combines with J gene TRBJ2-7; 9 bases align to TRBD1. The V gene's germline CDR1 is SEHNR and CDR2 FQNEAQ (reference sequence). This CDR3 region has 14 residues. J was trimmed by 5 bases and V by 6 bases; bases with no gene match: 8. The CDR3 protein is CASSSRDRENEQYF. DNA for the CDR3: TGTGCCAGCAGTTCCCGGGACAGGGAGAACGAGCAGTACTTC. The entire variable domain, with the rest obtained from reference TRBV7-9 and TRBJ2-7, is as follows: DTGVSQNPRHKITKRGQNVTFRCDPISEHNRLYWYRQTLGQGPEFLTYFQNEAQLEKSRLLSDRFSAERPKGSFSTLEIQRTEQGDSAMYLCASSSRDRENEQYFGPGTRLTVT.

The sample holds a few counts of this clonotype. The genes are TRBV12-3 or TRBV12-4 and TRBJ2-7; D is ambiguous. The V and J ends lost 5 bases and 2 bases respectively, with 16 bases between them. CDR3 length equals 15 residues. CDR3 DNA sequence: TGTGCCAGCAGTCCCCGGCGGACGGATACCTACGAGCAGTACTTC. Encoded protein: CASSPRRTDTYEQYF.